Listed below are T cell receptor beta chains from one sample, sequenced in a study of blood T cell repertoires in COVID-19. The protocol was immunoSEQ multiplex PCR, while the TCRdb copy is restricted to in-frame clones and leaves out a portion. The sample lists some 150,000 clones, approximately 84% occurring once. Sequenced: peripheral blood. The receptors stem from a woman of 80 years or more in a cohort sampled during active or convalescent COVID-19. CDR3s include the opening cysteine and the closing phenylalanine or tryptophan. A D gene is named only where the DNA matches it firmly. Expanded clones get a size class; other rows say once, few or many, or leave the size out.

D	V	size	J	DNA	CDR3
.	TRBV19	once	TRBJ2-3	TGTGCCAGTAGTATTCAGCGGAGCACAGATACGCAGTATTTT	CASSIQRSTDTQYF
.	TRBV27	.	TRBJ2-3	TGTGCCAGCAGTCCACGACGGACACAGAGGACCGACACAGATACGCAGTATTTT	CASSPRRTQRTDTDTQYF
TRBD1	TRBV6-5	few	TRBJ1-1	TGTGCCAGCACCTACAGGGGGCTCGGAGGTACTGAAGCTTTCTTT	CASTYRGLGGTEAFF
TRBD1	TRBV19	.	TRBJ1-2	TGTGCCAGTAGTAGAATACCGGGACAGGGTTTTGGCTACACCTTC	CASSRIPGQGFGYTF
.	TRBV5-1	.	TRBJ2-2	TGCGCCAGCAGCTTGGCGGCCAGGGCTTCGTCCGGGGAGCTGTTTTTT	CASSLAARASSGELFF
.	TRBV19	.	TRBJ2-6	TGTGCCAGTAGTATAGTAACGGGAGCCAACGTCCTGACTTTC	CASSIVTGANVLTF
.	TRBV6-2/TRBV6-3	.	TRBJ1-1	TGTGCCAGCAGTTACTTGCGAGGGACTGAAGCTTTCTTT	CASSYLRGTEAFF
.	TRBV6-2/TRBV6-3	.	TRBJ2-2	TGTGCCAGCAGTCACACGGCAGGGGCCGGGGAGCTGTTTTTT	CASSHTAGAGELFF
.	TRBV18	.	TRBJ2-7	TGTGCCAGCTCACCATTTCAGGGGTACGAGCAGTACTTC	CASSPFQGYEQYF
.	TRBV12-3/TRBV12-4	.	TRBJ1-2	TGTGCCAGCAGTCCCCTCGGGAGCTATGGCTACACCTTC	CASSPLGSYGYTF
TRBD1	TRBV5-1	.	TRBJ1-4	TGCGCCAGCAGCCAGGGACAGTGGAATGAAAAACTGTTTTTT	CASSQGQWNEKLFF
.	TRBV5-6	.	TRBJ2-2	TGTGCCAGCAGCTTGAGGGGTATTTACACCGGGGAGCTGTTTTTT	CASSLRGIYTGELFF
TRBD2	TRBV7-6	.	TRBJ2-6	TGTGCCAGCAGCCCCCGACGAGGGGAGGGGTCTAGGGCCAACGTCCTGACTTTC	CASSPRRGEGSRANVLTF
.	TRBV28	once	TRBJ1-1	TGTGCCAGCAGTTTCTATGGGACACCCGGGTCGGCTTTCTTT	CASSFYGTPGSAFF
TRBD1	TRBV18	.	TRBJ1-4	TGTGCCAGCTCGAGACAACAGGGGACAAATGAAAAACTGTTTTTT	CASSRQQGTNEKLFF
.	TRBV7-9	.	TRBJ2-2	TGTGCCAGCAGGAACGGGGGGCCAGCGAACACCGGGGAGCTGTTTTTT	CASRNGGPANTGELFF
.	TRBV9	.	TRBJ1-6	TGTGCCAGCAGCGAGGGGTACTCACCCCTCCACTTT	CASSEGYSPLHF